This T cell receptor (beta chain) stems from a study of T cell responses to AZD1222 COVID-19 vaccine. Study-wide results and caveats: Unmutated regions of variants are reportedly targeted by nearly half of spike-specific TCRs. Just a handful of AZD1222 recipients were seropositive at baseline. No day 14 peak samples; only post-peak repertoires were characterized.

Second-dose intervals of approximately 4 or approximately 12 weeks were pooled. Germline assignment: CDR1 SGHRS and CDR2 YFSETQ. Deletions cut 4 bases from V and 2 bases from J, with 12 bases between. The CDR3 spans 14 residues. The table came from immunoSEQ multiplex PCR; TCRdb's copy has only in-frame clones and leaves some out. The sample has around 190,000 clones; roughly nine tenths are singletons. Of note for this clone: As yet, its antigen is unknown.

The genes are TRBV5-1 and TRBJ1-1; weak D call: TRBD1 (5 bases). Here the sequenced sample was peripheral blood, taken 28 days after the second AZD1222 dose. The source is an adult who received the AZD1222 COVID-19 vaccine. This chain's CDR3 is CASSPGGGNTEAFF. CDR3 nucleotides: TGCGCCAGCAGCCCCGGCGGGGGAAACACTGAAGCTTTCTTT.